The sample holds many counts of the clone carrying this T cell receptor (beta chain). The data derive from a study of patients and donors after allogeneic stem cell transplantation. This CDR3 comprises 14 residues. Germline CDR1 reads DFQATT; CDR2 reads SNEGSKA (reference sequence). Between the trimmed V and J ends, which lost 4 bases and 4 bases, there was a span of 15 bases. TCRdb analysed the RT-PCR reads with MiXCR anew, one entry per CDR3 protein. The sample includes roughly 26,000 distinct CDR3 sequences, roughly 8% of them seen just once. The gene calls are TRBV20-1 and TRBJ2-3; TRBD2 might be the D (6 bases). Input material: blood, either unsorted or a sorted T cell fraction (not recorded which). This TCR came from a human donor who was either an allogeneic HSCT recipient or a stem cell or donor lymphocyte infusion donor (not recorded which). It is not recorded whose cells these are; they may come from a transplant donor. This CDR3 is CSAIKREKADTQYF. The CDR3 DNA reads TGCAGTGCTATAAAACGGGAGAAGGCAGATACGCAGTATTTT.